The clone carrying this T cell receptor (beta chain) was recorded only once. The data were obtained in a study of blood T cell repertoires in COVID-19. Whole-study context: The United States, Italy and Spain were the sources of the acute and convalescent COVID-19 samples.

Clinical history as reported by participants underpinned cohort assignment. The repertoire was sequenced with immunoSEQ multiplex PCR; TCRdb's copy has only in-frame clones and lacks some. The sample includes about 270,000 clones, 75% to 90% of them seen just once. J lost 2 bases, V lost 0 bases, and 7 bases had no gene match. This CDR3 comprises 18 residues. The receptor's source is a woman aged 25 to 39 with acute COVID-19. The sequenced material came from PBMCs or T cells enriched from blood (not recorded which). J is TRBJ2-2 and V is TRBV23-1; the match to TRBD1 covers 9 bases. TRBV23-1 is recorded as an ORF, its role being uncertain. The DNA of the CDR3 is TGCGCCAGCAGTCAATCGCTCGGGACAGGGATCAACACCGGGGAGCTGTTTTTT. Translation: CASSQSLGTGINTGELFF.